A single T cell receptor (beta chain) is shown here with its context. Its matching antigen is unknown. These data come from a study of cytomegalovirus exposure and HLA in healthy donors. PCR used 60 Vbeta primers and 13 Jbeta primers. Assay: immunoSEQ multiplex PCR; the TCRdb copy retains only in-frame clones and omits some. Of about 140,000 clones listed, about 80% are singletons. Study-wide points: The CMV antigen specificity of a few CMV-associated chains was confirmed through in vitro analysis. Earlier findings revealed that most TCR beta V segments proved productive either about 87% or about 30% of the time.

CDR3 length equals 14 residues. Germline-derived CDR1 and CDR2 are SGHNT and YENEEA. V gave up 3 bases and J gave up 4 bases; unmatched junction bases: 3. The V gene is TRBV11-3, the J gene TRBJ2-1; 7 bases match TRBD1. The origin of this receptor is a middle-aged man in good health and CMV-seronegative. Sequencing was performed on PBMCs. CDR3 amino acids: CASSFGTEYNEQFF. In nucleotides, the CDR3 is TGTGCCAGCAGCTTTGGGACAGAATACAATGAGCAGTTCTTC.